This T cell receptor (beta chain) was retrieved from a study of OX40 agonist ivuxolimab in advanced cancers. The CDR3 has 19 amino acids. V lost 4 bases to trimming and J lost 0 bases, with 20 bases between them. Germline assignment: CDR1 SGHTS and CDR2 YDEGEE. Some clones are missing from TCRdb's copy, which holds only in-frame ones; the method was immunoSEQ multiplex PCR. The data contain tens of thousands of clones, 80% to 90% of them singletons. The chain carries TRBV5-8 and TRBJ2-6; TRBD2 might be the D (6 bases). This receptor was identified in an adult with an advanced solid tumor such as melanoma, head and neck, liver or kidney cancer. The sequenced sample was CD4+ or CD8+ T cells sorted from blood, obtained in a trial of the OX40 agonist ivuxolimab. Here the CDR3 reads CASSPPWGVASSGANVLTF. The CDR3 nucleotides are TGTGCCAGCAGCCCGCCCTGGGGGGTTGCTAGCTCTGGGGCCAACGTCCTGACTTTC.